Below are 25 T cell receptor beta chains sequenced from a single sample in a study of T cell clonality in common variable immunodeficiency. Notes on the study in general: Reportedly, TCR beta sequences from common variable immunodeficiency showed fewer deletions and N-nucleotide insertions.

The table came from immunoSEQ multiplex PCR; TCRdb's copy has only in-frame clones and leaves some out. This set yields about 42,000 clones and no singletons; the top ten hold roughly 5.5%. The antigens these receptors bind are not known. Sequenced material: peripheral blood mononuclear cells. Receptor source: a human donor with common variable immunodeficiency.

This clone was seen only a few times. Coverage ceases 3 residues before the CDR3 finishes, and the germline J gene fills in the end. The chain carries TRBV2 and TRBJ2-7; TRBD1 aligns across 8 bases. The CDR3 extends over 13 amino acids. V dropped 6 bases and J dropped 3; count of bases not matched to a gene: 4. The germline CDR1 and CDR2 sequences are SNHLY and FYNNEI. Partial CDR3 DNA: TGTGCCAGCAGCCGTGACAGGGGCTACGAG. The encoded protein is CASSRDRGYE. In full, the CDR3 is CASSRDRGYEQYF.

This clone appeared a few times. Read coverage stops 3 residues before the CDR3 terminus; the germline J gene supplies the remainder. The chain uses TRBV29-1 and TRBJ2-1; 9 bases are a match to TRBD1. Losses at the gene ends were 4 bases for V and 8 bases for J; bases not matched to a gene: 9. This CDR3 is 14 amino acids long. Germline assignment: CDR1 SQVTM and CDR2 ANQGSEA. CDR3 amino acids: CSVGLDRGSHEQFF. The sequenced part of the CDR3 DNA is TGCAGCGTTGGGCTAGACAGGGGGAGCCATGAG.

This clone came up a few times. The sequence runs out 3 residues before the end of the CDR3; the remainder is reconstructed from the germline J gene. This chain connects TRBV29-1 to TRBJ2-7; 8 bases are a match to TRBD1. Germline values: CDR1 SQVTM, CDR2 ANQGSEA. The CDR3 sequence is 12 residues long. The ends lost 1 base at V and 6 bases at J; junction bases unmatched: 2. The DNA read from the CDR3 is TGCAGCGTTGAAGGTACAGGGGGCGAG. Its translation: CSVEGTGGE. The whole CDR3 region reads CSVEGTGGEQYF.

This clone was seen at least ten times. The CDR3 end lies 3 residues beyond the end of the read and is filled in from the germline J gene. The J gene is TRBJ1-2, the V gene TRBV30; tentatively, D is TRBD1 (5 bases). Germline V CDR1 and CDR2: GTSNPN, SVGIG (reference sequence). The CDR3 has 14 residues. V shed 2 bases and J shed 2 bases, with 12 bases lying between them. This CDR3 reads CAWSWQGLNYGYTF. Partial CDR3 DNA: TGTGCCTGGAGTTGGCAGGGCTTGAACTATGGC.

There are many counts of this clone. The read comes to an end 3 residues before the CDR3 does, leaving the germline J gene to fill in the end. The chain combines TRBV30 with TRBJ1-1, with D perhaps TRBD1 (6 bases). Germline V gives CDR1 GTSNPN, CDR2 SVGIG (reference sequence). This CDR3 spans 12 amino acids. V dropped 8 bases and J dropped 0 bases, with 10 bases sitting between them. The covered CDR3 bases are TGTGCCCTTACAGGGATGAACACTGAA. Encoded protein: CALTGMNTE. In full, the CDR3 reads CALTGMNTEAFF.

Points on this clone: Read coverage stops 3 residues before the CDR3 terminus; the germline J gene supplies the remainder. The chain joins TRBV20-1 to TRBJ2-3; 8 nucleotides align to TRBD2. Per the germline V gene, CDR1 is DFQATT and CDR2 is SNEGSKA (reference sequence). V lost 3 bases to trimming and J lost 6 bases; unmatched junction nucleotides: 11. The CDR3 consists of 15 residues. CDR3 amino acids: CSASSVAGTMDTQYF. The DNA read from the CDR3 is TGCAGTGCTAGTTCGGTAGCGGGGACAATGGATACG.

This clone was recorded at least ten times. The CDR3 extends 3 residues past the end of the read, so its final part is completed from the germline J gene. This chain connects TRBV6-1 to TRBJ1-2; D may be TRBD1 (5 bases). CDR1 MNHNS and CDR2 SASEGT come from the germline V gene. Trimming took off 4 bases at V and 3 bases at J, with 9 bases between the two ends. This CDR3 comprises 13 residues. The covered CDR3 bases are TGTGCCAGCAGTGTCGGAGGGGACTATGGC. Protein sequence: CASSVGGDYG. The entire CDR3 protein reads CASSVGGDYGYTF.

This clone was seen ten or more times. CDR3 DNA, as far as it was read: TGCAGTGCTAGGGGGGGTACTTTCCAAGAGACC. Its protein product is CSARGGTFQET. The entire CDR3 is CSARGGTFQETQYF. The chain carries TRBV20-1 and TRBJ2-5; the D gene is possibly TRBD2 (6 bases). The read terminates 3 residues ahead of where the CDR3 ends, so the germline J gene completes it. The CDR3 loop spans 14 amino acids. The germline CDR1 and CDR2 sequences are DFQATT and SNEGSKA (reference sequence). V shed 3 bases and J shed 1 base, with 12 bases lying between them.

This clone was seen at least ten times. With the read ending 3 residues before the CDR3 end, the germline J gene is used to fill in that end. This rearrangement joins TRBV5-1 to TRBJ2-3, with TRBD1 identical over 8 bases. J lost 1 base, V lost 6 bases, and 1 base had no gene match. This CDR3 is 13 amino acids long. Germline-derived CDR1 and CDR2 are SGHRS and YFSETQ. CDR3 DNA, as far as it was read: TGCGCCAGCAAGGGACAGGGCACAGATACG. It yields the protein CASKGQGTDT. The CDR3 as a whole reads CASKGQGTDTQYF.

This clone was seen ten or more times. The read ends 3 residues shy of where the CDR3 ends; the end is completed using the germline J gene. The V and J genes are TRBV18 and TRBJ1-2; maybe TRBD1 (6 bases). This CDR3 comprises 15 residues. Germline lookup yields CDR1 KGHSH and CDR2 LQKENI. V lost 3 bases to trimming and J lost 5 bases, with 16 bases between them. The CDR3: CASSPDSLQRYGYTF. The CDR3 DNA, read in part, is TGTGCCAGCTCACCGGACAGTCTCCAGCGGTATGGC.

This clone appeared many times. Sequencing ends 3 residues short of the CDR3 end; the germline J gene provides the rest. The chain uses TRBV5-1 and TRBJ1-1, with TRBD1 matching 7 bases. The germline V gene has CDR1 SGHRS and CDR2 YFSETQ. The CDR3 is 15 amino acids. V lost 7 bases, J lost 1 base, and 10 bases stayed unmatched. The CDR3 loop reads CASLLGGTANTEAFF. The part of the CDR3 DNA that was read is TGCGCCAGCTTACTTGGTGGGACAGCGAACACTGAA. Based on the CDR3 plus reference TRBV5-1 and TRBJ1-1, the full variable domain is KAGVTQTPRYLIKTRGQQVTLSCSPISGHRSVSWYQQTPGQGLQFLFEYFSETQRNKGNFPGRFSGRQFSNSRSEMNVSTLELGDSALYLCASLLGGTANTEAFFGQGTRLTVV.

This clone was seen at least ten times. The read stops 3 residues short of the end of the CDR3; the missing end is completed from the germline J gene. The chain combines TRBV5-1 with TRBJ2-3, with a tentative D call TRBD1 (5 bases). Germline V gene lookup returns CDR1 SGHRS and CDR2 YFSETQ. The CDR3 extends over 14 amino acids. Trimming shortened V by 3 bases and J by 0 bases, and 8 bases separated the two germline ends. CDR3 region: CASSSRVSTDTQYF. CDR3 DNA (partial): TGCGCCAGCAGCTCCAGGGTGAGCACAGATACG.

In this sample, this clone turned up many times. The missing CDR3 end, 3 residues past where the read stops, is filled in from the germline J gene. The rearrangement joins TRBV19 to TRBJ2-3, with TRBD1 identical over 7 bases. V gave up 3 bases and J gave up 4 bases; unmatched junction bases: 7. This CDR3 comprises 15 residues. CDR1 LNHDA and CDR2 SQIVND come from the germline V gene (reference sequence). The CDR3 bases that were read are TGTGCCAGTAGTATTGAAGGGGGCCCCTCAGATACG. This encodes CASSIEGGPSDT. The full CDR3 protein reads CASSIEGGPSDTQYF.

On this clone: The read ends 3 residues shy of where the CDR3 ends; the end is completed using the germline J gene. The genes are TRBV19 and TRBJ2-3; tentatively, D is TRBD1 (6 bases). This CDR3 has 13 amino acids. Per the germline V gene, CDR1 is LNHDA and CDR2 is SQIVND (reference sequence). V was pared by 0 bases and J by 5 bases, with 6 bases between. The part of the CDR3 DNA that was read is TGTGCCAGTAGTATAGACAGGGGAGATACG. Amino acids: CASSIDRGDT. The entire CDR3 sequence reads CASSIDRGDTQYF.

A note on this clone: The CDR3 end is not reached by the read, which stops 3 residues before it; the germline J gene fills it in. This chain connects TRBV7-6 to TRBJ1-5; D perhaps matches TRBD1 (6 bases). The CDR3 runs 13 residues. Trimming shortened V by 2 bases and J by 5 bases, and 7 bases separated the two germline ends. CDR1 and CDR2 from the germline V gene are SGHVS and FNYEAQ. The CDR3 sequence: CASSLRQDQPQHF. CDR3 DNA (partial): TGTGCCAGCAGCTTAAGACAGGATCAGCCC. The whole variable domain, remainder taken from reference TRBV7-6 and TRBJ1-5, is GAGVSQSPRYKVTKRGQDVALRCDPISGHVSLYWYRQALGQGPEFLTYFNYEAQQDKSGLPNDRFSAERPEGSISTLTIQRTEQRDSAMYRCASSLRQDQPQHFGDGTRLSIL.

This clone was seen many times. The CDR3 end lies 3 residues beyond the end of the read and is filled in from the germline J gene. The rearrangement uses TRBV18 and TRBJ1-5, with 9 bases matching TRBD1. The CDR3 is 14 amino acids. Unmatched junction bases numbered 5, after V lost 6 bases and J lost 5 bases. Germline assignment: CDR1 KGHSH and CDR2 LQKENI. The DNA read from the CDR3 is TGTGCCAGCTCCAGGGGACAGGGAGATCAGCCC. Amino acid sequence: CASSRGQGDQP. The CDR3 reads in full as CASSRGQGDQPQHF. Using reference TRBV18 and TRBJ1-5 for the parts outside the CDR3, the full variable domain is NAGVMQNPRHLVRRRGQEARLRCSPMKGHSHVYWYRQLPEEGLKFMVYLQKENIIDESGMPKERFSAEFPKEGPSILRIQQVVRGDSAAYFCASSRGQGDQPQHFGDGTRLSIL.

This clone was seen a handful of times. Read coverage stops 3 residues before the CDR3 terminus; the germline J gene supplies the remainder. This rearrangement joins TRBV2 to TRBJ2-7; 11 bases agree with TRBD1. The CDR3 has 15 residues. The V gene's germline CDR1 is SNHLY and CDR2 FYNNEI. V was clipped by 6 bases and J by 3 bases; unmatched bases: 7. The covered CDR3 bases are TGTGCCAGCAGATTCCTGGGGACAGGGGGCTACGAG. The encoded protein is CASRFLGTGGYE. The whole CDR3 region reads CASRFLGTGGYEQYF.

This clone has a handful of counts. The CDR3 reads CASSLTSAGGETQYF. The sequenced CDR3 bases are TGTGCCAGCAGCTTAACTTCGGCGGGGGGAGAGACC. The gene calls are TRBV11-2 and TRBJ2-5; TRBD2 matches 8 bases. The CDR3 is cut off 3 residues early in the read; its end comes from the germline J gene. Germline CDR1 SGHAT, CDR2 FQNNGV. This CDR3 region has 15 residues. V shed 2 bases and J 4 bases; nucleotides not matched to a gene: 6.

There are many counts of this clone. The read gets to within 3 residues of the CDR3 end, and the germline J gene fills in the rest. The chain employs TRBV20-1 and TRBJ2-2; D gene uncertain. This CDR3 region has 14 residues. Germline CDR1 DFQATT, CDR2 SNEGSKA (reference sequence). Trimming removed 3 bases at V and 4 bases at J, with 12 bases between. CDR3 protein: CSASIMLGTGELFF. The covered CDR3 bases are TGCAGTGCTAGTATTATGCTCGGCACCGGGGAG.

This clone was recorded many times. The read ends 3 residues early relative to the CDR3; the germline J gene fills the gap. Other DNA sequences in this sample translate to the same CDR3. This chain links TRBV29-1 with TRBJ1-1; tentative D call: TRBD1 (5 bases). This CDR3 region has 12 residues. Deletions cut 4 bases from V and 2 bases from J, with 8 bases between. Germline lookup yields CDR1 SQVTM and CDR2 ANQGSEA. CDR3 bases read: TGCAGCGTTGGGCAGGGTAACACTGAA. This encodes CSVGQGNTE. The whole CDR3 region reads CSVGQGNTEAFF.

This clone was seen a few times. The read stops 3 residues short of the end of the CDR3; the missing end is completed from the germline J gene. The V and J genes are TRBV7-2 and TRBJ2-7, with 7 bases fitting TRBD1. V gave up 5 bases and J gave up 6 bases; unmatched junction bases: 7. Germline CDR1 SGHTA, CDR2 FQGNSA. CDR3 length: 13 residues. The part of the CDR3 DNA that was read is TGTGCCAGCAGCCTCCGACAGGGTCTCGAG. Translated: CASSLRQGLE. The entire CDR3 is CASSLRQGLEQYF.

Remarks on this clone: Read sequence stops 3 residues before the CDR3 end, and the germline J gene provides the missing end. The chain uses TRBV11-3 and TRBJ2-5, with 8 bases lining up with TRBD2. Germline values: CDR1 SGHNT, CDR2 YENEEA. J lost 5 bases, V lost 6 bases, and 11 bases had no gene match. This CDR3 contains 15 residues. The CDR3 sequence: CASSLGLAGYETQYF. The sequenced part of the CDR3 DNA is TGTGCCAGCAGTCTCGGACTAGCTGGGTATGAGACC. Combining the CDR3 with reference TRBV11-3 and TRBJ2-5 gives the whole variable domain EAGVVQSPRYKIIEKKQPVAFWCNPISGHNTLYWYLQNLGQGPELLIRYENEEAVDDSQLPKDRFSAERLKGVDSTLKIQPAELGDSAVYLCASSLGLAGYETQYFGPGTRLLVL.

This clone showed up many times. The read ends 3 residues before the CDR3 terminus; that terminus is restored from the germline J gene. The chain uses TRBV12-3 or TRBV12-4 and TRBJ1-2, with a tentative D call TRBD1 (6 bases). There are 15 residues in the CDR3. The CDR3: CASSSPGHPPLGYTF. The covered CDR3 bases are TGTGCCAGCAGTTCGCCGGGACACCCACCCCTCGGC.

This clone was observed a few times. The sequenced CDR3 bases are TGTGCCAGCAGCTTCAGAGGGGACTACAATGAG. Protein sequence: CASSFRGDYNE. The CDR3 as a whole reads CASSFRGDYNEQFF. The J gene is TRBJ2-1, the V gene TRBV5-5, with D possibly called TRBD1 or TRBD2 (5 bases each). The read stops 3 residues short of the end of the CDR3; the missing end is completed from the germline J gene. With 2 bases removed from V and 3 bases from J, the gap between germline ends came to 9 bases. This CDR3 is 14 amino acids long. CDR1 is SGHKS and CDR2 is YYEKEE in the germline V gene (reference sequence).

This clone was detected ten times or more. The read falls 3 residues short of the CDR3 end, and the missing part is taken from the germline J gene. This sequence joins TRBV18 and TRBJ2-3, with 13 bases that match TRBD2. J lost 6 bases, V lost 4 bases, and 7 bases had no gene match. Germline V lookup: CDR1 KGHSH, CDR2 LQKENI. The CDR3 totals 16 residues. Incomplete CDR3 DNA: TGTGCCAGCTCACTCGGGACTAGCGGGATCAGGGATACG. This translates into CASSLGTSGIRDT. From start to end, the CDR3 is CASSLGTSGIRDTQYF.